The rows below give T cell receptor beta chains drawn from one sample of a study of blood T cell repertoires in COVID-19. Only in-frame clones appear in the TCRdb table, and some are missing; sequencing was by immunoSEQ multiplex PCR. There are some 260,000 clones in the sample; around 79% occur only once, and about 3% lies in the top ten. Material: peripheral blood. These receptors were taken from an elderly woman with acute or convalescent COVID-19. The CDR3 runs from the conserved cysteine through the conserved F or W. A D gene is named only where the DNA matches it firmly. Expanded clones are given a class, and other clones once, few, many or no size at all.

TRBJ2-3,TRBV30,.,.,TGTGCCTGGAGTCAGAGCACAGATACGCAGTATTTT,CAWSQSTDTQYF
TRBJ2-7,TRBV7-2,.,.,TGTGCCAGCAGCTTAGGGCTGGGCCGCGAGCAGTACTTC,CASSLGLGREQYF
TRBJ1-1,TRBV5-1,TRBD1,.,TGCGCCAGCAGCTCGGGACAGGGGGACACTGAAGCTTTCTTT,CASSSGQGDTEAFF
TRBJ1-2,TRBV6-5,.,.,TGTGCCAGCAGTTACGGACCCCCGGGGGAAAGCTATGGCTACACCTTC,CASSYGPPGESYGYTF
TRBJ1-2,TRBV3-1/TRBV3-2,TRBD1,.,TGTGCCAGCAGCCCAGGGGGGCATGCGAGGGGCTACACCTTC,CASSPGGHARGYTF
TRBJ2-2,TRBV11-2,TRBD1,.,TGTGCCAGCAGCCGAGGACAGGCGAACACCGGGGAGCTGTTTTTT,CASSRGQANTGELFF
TRBJ2-6,TRBV29-1,.,.,TGCAGCGTTGAGGGGGACAAAAAGAGCTCTGGGGCCAACGTCCTGACTTTC,CSVEGDKKSSGANVLTF
TRBJ2-1,TRBV19,TRBD2,.,TGTGCCAGTAGTCTAGGACTAGCGGTCTACAATGAGCAGTTCTTC,CASSLGLAVYNEQFF
TRBJ1-1,TRBV3-1/TRBV3-2,.,once,TGTGCCAGCAGCCAAGCGGTTGCTAACACTGAAGCTTTCTTT,CASSQAVANTEAFF
TRBJ1-5,TRBV6-6,.,.,TGTGCCAGCAGTCCTGGAGCTAATCAGCCCCAGCATTTT,CASSPGANQPQHF
TRBJ2-1,TRBV3-1/TRBV3-2,.,.,TGTGCCAGCAGACGGGAACAGGGTGAGCAGTTCTTC,CASRREQGEQFF
TRBJ2-7,TRBV10-2,TRBD1,.,TGCGCCAGCAGACCCGGGACAGGGCCCTACGAGCAGTACTTC,CASRPGTGPYEQYF
TRBJ2-7,TRBV6-2/TRBV6-3,TRBD1,few,TGTGCCAGCAGTTACCCCACTTCAATTGGGACAGGCGAGCAGTACTTC,CASSYPTSIGTGEQYF
TRBJ1-3,TRBV2,.,.,TGTGCCAGCAGTGGCGGGGTCTCTGGAAACACCATATATTTT,CASSGGVSGNTIYF
TRBJ2-7,TRBV19,TRBD2,.,TGTGCCAGTAGTCCCCGGGAGGGGGACGAGCAGTACTTC,CASSPREGDEQYF
TRBJ2-7,TRBV19,.,.,TGTGCCAGTAGTACAACCCTCGGAGCTTACGAGCAGTACTTC,CASSTTLGAYEQYF
TRBJ2-1,TRBV6-5,TRBD2,.,TGTGCCAGCAGTTTGAGGACTAGCGGGAGTTCCGGTGAGCAGTTCTTC,CASSLRTSGSSGEQFF
TRBJ1-1,TRBV12-5,TRBD1,.,TGTGCTAGTGGTTTCTCCCTCGAGGGACAGGGGACTGAAGCTTTCTTT,CASGFSLEGQGTEAFF
TRBJ2-6,TRBV29-1,.,.,TGCAGCGTCTCAAGGGGTTCCCCTGGGGCCAACGTCCTGACTTTC,CSVSRGSPGANVLTF
TRBJ2-1,TRBV5-4,.,few,TGTGCCAGCAGCCCGGGACTCACCTACAATGAGCAGTTCTTC,CASSPGLTYNEQFF
TRBJ2-4,TRBV28,TRBD2,.,TGTGCCAGCAGTCCCCCCTCGGGAGGGACTAGTGGAGGCATTCAGTACTTC,CASSPPSGGTSGGIQYF
TRBJ1-1,TRBV5-1,.,.,TGCGCCAGCAGCTCTCAGGGTCTTGAAGCTTTCTTT,CASSSQGLEAFF
TRBJ2-1,TRBV3-1/TRBV3-2,TRBD2,.,TGTGCCAGCAGCCAAGATAATCGCGGGAGGGTTCCGTTCTTC,CASSQDNRGRVPFF
TRBJ1-2,TRBV5-1,.,.,TGCGCCAGCAGGCTGACAGTCTACAACTATGGCTACACCTTC,CASRLTVYNYGYTF
TRBJ2-3,TRBV7-3,TRBD1,.,TGTGCCAGCGGTCAGGGGGCTAGCACAGATACGCAGTATTTT,CASGQGASTDTQYF
TRBJ1-2,TRBV6-4,.,.,TGTGCCAGCAGTCTGAACAGGGACGGTGGCTACACCTTC,CASSLNRDGGYTF
TRBJ2-7,TRBV7-6,TRBD2,.,TGTGCCAGCAGCCAAATTAGACTAGCGGGAGAATACGAGCAGTACTTC,CASSQIRLAGEYEQYF
TRBJ2-5,TRBV12-3/TRBV12-4,TRBD1,.,TGTGCCAGCAGTTTTGGGACAGTTGAGACCCAGTACTTC,CASSFGTVETQYF
TRBJ1-1,TRBV9,.,.,TGTGCCAGCAGCGTAGGGGCAGGGTCTGGGAACACTGAAGCTTTCTTT,CASSVGAGSGNTEAFF
TRBJ2-1,TRBV27,TRBD2,.,TGTGCCAGCTCCTACAGCGGGAGTTTCAATGAGCAGTTCTTC,CASSYSGSFNEQFF
TRBJ2-1,TRBV5-1,TRBD2,.,TGCGCCAGCAGCCACGGCGGGACTAGCGGGACGAATGAGCAGTTCTTC,CASSHGGTSGTNEQFF
TRBJ1-5,TRBV5-1,.,few,TGCGCCAGCAGTCCCGACAGTGATCAGCCCCAGCATTTT,CASSPDSDQPQHF
TRBJ1-6,TRBV3-1/TRBV3-2,.,.,TGTGCCAGCAGCCAAGTCACGGATTCACCCCTCCACTTT,CASSQVTDSPLHF
TRBJ1-5,TRBV15,.,few,TGTGCCACCAGCAGAGATCCTGGCAGTAATCAGCCCCAGCATTTT,CATSRDPGSNQPQHF
TRBJ1-1,TRBV7-9,TRBD1,.,TGTGCCAGCAGCCCACGACAGGGGTTGAACACTGAAGCTTTCTTT,CASSPRQGLNTEAFF
TRBJ2-5,TRBV2,.,once,TGCGCGGGGCAGCAAGAGACCCAGTACTTC,CAGQQETQYF
TRBJ1-2,TRBV2,TRBD1,.,TGTGCCAGCAGTGAAGCGCGAGGGGGCGCAGGTGGCTACACCTTC,CASSEARGGAGGYTF
TRBJ2-2,TRBV6-5,TRBD1,.,TGTGCCAGCAGGAGGGACAGGAACACCGGGGAGCTGTTTTTT,CASRRDRNTGELFF
TRBJ2-2,TRBV6-5,TRBD1,.,TGTGCCAGCAGCCTACGGACAGGGACGTCCGGGGAGCTGTTTTTT,CASSLRTGTSGELFF
TRBJ2-1,TRBV5-1,TRBD2,once,TGCGCCAGCAGCTCCCCTCGGTCGGGCGGGGGATCCTCCTACAATGAGCAGTTCTTC,CASSSPRSGGGSSYNEQFF
TRBJ1-1,TRBV18,.,.,TGTGCCAGCTCACCACTAGGGGAGAACACTGAAGCTTTCTTT,CASSPLGENTEAFF
TRBJ1-2,TRBV6-5,.,.,TGTGCCAGCAGCCGGGACATAGTGATGGATGGCTACACCTTC,CASSRDIVMDGYTF
TRBJ1-1,TRBV5-4,.,.,TGTGCCAGCAGCCAGCCCGGGGAGCTGGTGGATACTGAAGCTTTCTTT,CASSQPGELVDTEAFF
TRBJ1-2,TRBV6-1,TRBD1,few,TGTGCCAGCAGTGAAGTGGGGACAGAGCTTGGCTACACCTTC,CASSEVGTELGYTF